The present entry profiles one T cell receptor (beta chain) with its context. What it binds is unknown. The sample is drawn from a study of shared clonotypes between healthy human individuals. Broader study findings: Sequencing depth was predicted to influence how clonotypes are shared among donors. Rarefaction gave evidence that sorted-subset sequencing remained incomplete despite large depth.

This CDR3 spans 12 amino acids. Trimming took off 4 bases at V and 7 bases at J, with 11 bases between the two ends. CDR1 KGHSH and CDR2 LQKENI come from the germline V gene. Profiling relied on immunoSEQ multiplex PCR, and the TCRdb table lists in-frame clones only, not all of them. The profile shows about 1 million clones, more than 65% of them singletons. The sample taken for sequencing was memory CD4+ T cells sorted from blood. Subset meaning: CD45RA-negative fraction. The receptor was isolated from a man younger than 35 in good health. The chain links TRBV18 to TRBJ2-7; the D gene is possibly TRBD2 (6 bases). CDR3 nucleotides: TGTGCCAGCTCACAGACAGCGGGTGAGCAGTACTTC. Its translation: CASSQTAGEQYF.